What follows are 30 T cell receptor beta chains derived from one specimen sequenced in a study of cytomegalovirus exposure and HLA in healthy donors. The PCR made use of 60 Vbeta and 13 Jbeta primers. Sequenced by immunoSEQ multiplex PCR; TCRdb stores in-frame clones only, minus some. The sample carries 150,000 to 200,000 clones, roughly 84% recorded once. The sequencing input was PBMCs. These receptors were taken from a girl under three years old in good health and CMV-seronegative.

The V call is TRBV19, the J call TRBJ2-3; 8 bases align to TRBD2. V trimming: 7 bases; J trimming: 1 base; junction bases outside the gene matches: 4. The germline V gene encodes CDR1 LNHDA and CDR2 SQIVND (reference sequence). CDR3 length equals 14 residues. The CDR3 sequence is CASTAGGGTDTQYF. The CDR3 DNA reads as TGTGCCAGTACGGCGGGAGGTGGCACAGATACGCAGTATTTT. Filled out from reference TRBV19 and TRBJ2-3, the complete variable domain reads DGGITQSPKYLFRKEGQNVTLSCEQNLNHDAMYWYRQDPGQGLRLIYYSQIVNDFQKGDIAEGYSVSREKKESFPLTVTSAQKNPTAFYLCASTAGGGTDTQYFGPGTRLTVL.

V is TRBV2 and J is TRBJ2-1; 12 bases are a match to TRBD2. This CDR3 region has 17 residues. The junction had 8 bases not matched to a gene; V was cut back by 6 bases and J by 2 bases. Germline CDR1 is SNHLY and CDR2 is FYNNEI. CDR3 loop: CASRRTSGIGAYNEQFF. CDR3 in DNA: TGTGCCAGCAGACGGACTAGCGGGATAGGAGCCTACAATGAGCAGTTCTTC.

The chain links TRBV29-1 to TRBJ1-4; D gene unclear. CDR3 length equals 13 residues. The V gene's germline CDR1 is SQVTM and CDR2 ANQGSEA. V was clipped by 2 bases and J by 5 bases, with 9 bases between them. CDR3 sequence reads: CSVEKGLNEKLFF. As DNA, the CDR3 is TGCAGCGTTGAAAAAGGACTGAATGAAAAACTGTTTTTT.

V gene TRBV2 combines with J gene TRBJ2-7; D is uncertain. V was clipped by 2 bases and J by 3 bases, with 5 bases between them. CDR3 length equals 12 residues. In germline, CDR1 is SNHLY, CDR2 FYNNEI. The CDR3 sequence is CASSEFVYEQYF. DNA for the CDR3: TGTGCCAGCAGTGAATTCGTCTACGAGCAGTACTTC.

The rearrangement uses TRBV4-3 and TRBJ1-2; D gene uncertain. CDR1 is LGHNA and CDR2 is YSLEER in the germline V gene. V dropped 0 bases and J dropped 0 bases, with 8 bases sitting between them. The CDR3 totals 15 residues. CDR3 in DNA: TGCGCCAGCAGCCAAGATATGACACCTAACTATGGCTACACCTTC. It yields the protein CASSQDMTPNYGYTF.

The rearrangement uses TRBV6-5 and TRBJ2-1, with TRBD2 matching over 12 bases. This CDR3 is 15 amino acids long. Looked up from germline, CDR1 is MNHEY and CDR2 is SVGAGI. V was pared by 4 bases and J by 7 bases, with 5 bases of the junction left unmatched. The CDR3 is CASSSLAGGPNEQFF. CDR3 coding DNA: TGTGCCAGCAGTTCTCTAGCGGGGGGGCCTAATGAGCAGTTCTTC.

The chain employs TRBV7-2 and TRBJ2-3; D is unresolved. CDR1 is SGHTA, CDR2 FQGNSA, per germline. The CDR3 extends over 14 amino acids. V lost 3 bases and J 2 bases, leaving 9 bases between the germline ends. The CDR3 DNA sequence: TGTGCCAGCAGCTTCGAGGAGAACACAGATACGCAGTATTTT. Protein sequence: CASSFEENTDTQYF.

CDR3 residues: CASSEGGGRGVDIQYF. Here the CDR3 DNA reads TGCGCCAGCAGTGAAGGCGGGGGGCGAGGGGTAGACATTCAGTACTTC. The chain combines TRBV10-1 with TRBJ2-4; 8 bases are a match to TRBD2. Per germline, CDR1 WNHNN and CDR2 SYGVQD (reference sequence). V lost 3 bases to trimming and J lost 8 bases; unmatched junction nucleotides: 12. The CDR3 extends over 16 amino acids.

The genes are TRBV6-5 and TRBJ1-6; 7 positions match TRBD1. V shed 5 bases and J 11 bases; nucleotides not matched to a gene: 6. Germline V gene data show CDR1 as MNHEY and CDR2 as SVGAGI. This CDR3 comprises 13 residues. The CDR3 region is CASSDRQGTPLHF. Here the CDR3 DNA reads TGTGCCAGCAGTGATCGACAGGGTACACCCCTCCACTTT.

For this clone: Compared with germline, one end of the junction differs, possibly owing to a read error. The rearrangement joins TRBV7-9 to TRBJ2-7, with D uncertain. The CDR3 is 14 amino acids. The germline V gene encodes CDR1 SEHNR and CDR2 FQNEAQ (reference sequence). CDR3 in DNA: TGTTCCAGCAGCTTAGATTGGAGAACCCACGAGCAGTACTTC. Translated, it gives CSSSLDWRTHEQYF.

This clone was seen just once. V gene TRBV19 combines with J gene TRBJ2-5, with TRBD1 matching 7 bases. V shed 3 bases, J shed 5 bases, and the junction held 6 bases outside the gene matches. The CDR3 sequence is 14 residues long. CDR1 is LNHDA and CDR2 is SQIVND in the germline V gene (reference sequence). CDR3 region: CASSIRQGSETQYF. The CDR3 nucleotides read TGTGCCAGTAGTATTCGACAGGGTTCGGAGACCCAGTACTTC. The full variable domain, with the rest looked up from reference TRBV19 and TRBJ2-5, is DGGITQSPKYLFRKEGQNVTLSCEQNLNHDAMYWYRQDPGQGLRLIYYSQIVNDFQKGDIAEGYSVSREKKESFPLTVTSAQKNPTAFYLCASSIRQGSETQYFGPGTRLLVL.

The rearrangement joins TRBV2 to TRBJ2-7; 11 bases line up with TRBD1. Germline assignment: CDR1 SNHLY and CDR2 FYNNEI. This CDR3 region has 12 residues. Germline trimming cut 11 bases from V and 4 bases from J; bases unmatched to any gene: 4. This chain's CDR3 is CAGGTGGYEQYF. The CDR3 region has the DNA TGTGCCGGCGGGACAGGGGGTTACGAGCAGTACTTC.

The chain couples TRBV6-4 to TRBJ2-3, with D possibly matching TRBD2 (6 bases). The ends were cut back, 2 bases at V and 2 bases at J, with 11 bases in the middle. There are 15 residues in the CDR3. From germline, CDR1 is MRHNA and CDR2 SNTAGT. DNA of the CDR3: TGTGCCAGCAGTGACAGGGCGGGACCCACAGATACGCAGTATTTT. Translated: CASSDRAGPTDTQYF.

The chain has TRBV11-2 and TRBJ1-5; a weak D match, TRBD1 (6 bases). This CDR3 region has 15 residues. Trimming shortened V by 3 bases and J by 2 bases, and 11 bases separated the two germline ends. CDR1 is SGHAT and CDR2 is FQNNGV in the germline V gene. The DNA of the CDR3 is TGTGCCAGCAGCTTGGGGGGGGCTGGCAATCAGCCCCAGCATTTT. This gives the protein CASSLGGAGNQPQHF.

This chain links TRBV4-2 with TRBJ2-3; D is perhaps TRBD2 (6 bases). Germline V gives CDR1 LGHNA, CDR2 YNFKEQ. V was pared by 0 bases and J by 4 bases, with 14 bases between. This CDR3 is 16 amino acids long. CDR3 nucleotides: TGTGCCAGCAGCCAAGATAGGAGGGGACTCGCAGATACGCAGTATTTT. This translates into CASSQDRRGLADTQYF.

This clone was detected once. The chain employs TRBV6-5 and TRBJ2-1; tentative D call: TRBD2 (6 bases). V was trimmed by 6 bases and J by 2 bases, leaving 8 bases between them. The CDR3 has 13 residues. Germline V lookup: CDR1 MNHEY, CDR2 SVGAGI. CDR3 loop: CASRAGTYNEQFF. DNA of the CDR3: TGTGCCAGCAGGGCGGGGACCTACAATGAGCAGTTCTTC.

This chain uses TRBV6-5 with TRBJ2-1; D gene unclear. V was shortened by 6 bases and J by 6 bases, with 6 bases between the two germline ends. Germline CDR1 MNHEY, CDR2 SVGAGI. This CDR3 comprises 11 residues. The CDR3 region is CASSELNEQFF. The DNA of the CDR3 is TGTGCCAGCAGCGAACTCAATGAGCAGTTCTTC.

This clone came up a few times. V and J are TRBV5-1 and TRBJ2-7; 12 nucleotides align to TRBD2. This CDR3 spans 16 amino acids. Unmatched junction bases numbered 4, after V lost 0 bases and J lost 3 bases. Germline-derived CDR1 and CDR2 are SGHRS and YFSETQ. Written as DNA, the CDR3 is TGCGCCAGCAGCTTGGGACTAGCGGGAGTAGGCTACGAGCAGTACTTC. The encoded protein is CASSLGLAGVGYEQYF.

This chain connects TRBV27 to TRBJ2-5; D is unclear. The DNA matches TRBJ2-7 better at its end, which makes the J call doubtful. Germline V gene sequence: CDR1 MNHEY, CDR2 SMNVEV (reference sequence). The CDR3 is 12 amino acids. CDR3 region: CASSFKAYEQYF. DNA of the CDR3: TGTGCCAGCAGTTTTAAAGCCTACGAGCAGTACTTC.

The rearrangement joins TRBV5-5 to TRBJ2-1, with D possibly being TRBD1 (5 bases). The CDR3 totals 14 residues. CDR1 is SGHKS, CDR2 YYEKEE, per germline (reference sequence). Trimming removed 3 bases from V and 11 bases from J, with 18 bases in between. For the CDR3, the DNA is TGTGCCAGCAGCTCGGACACCCGCTACACACAGCAGTTCTTC. The encoded protein is CASSSDTRYTQQFF.

V usage is TRBV6-1 and J usage is TRBJ1-6; no definite D call. CDR1 MNHNS and CDR2 SASEGT come from the germline V gene. Trimming removed 3 bases at V and 2 bases at J, with 17 bases between. The CDR3 runs to 18 residues. This CDR3 is CASSDGPPGSAYNSPLHF. In DNA form, the CDR3 reads TGTGCCAGCAGTGACGGTCCCCCGGGGTCGGCCTATAATTCACCCCTCCACTTT.

The rearrangement links TRBV19 to TRBJ2-7; D possibly corresponds to TRBD2 (6 bases). Germline values: CDR1 LNHDA, CDR2 SQIVND (reference sequence). The CDR3 totals 15 residues. V lost 4 bases and J lost 2, with 15 bases in between. The CDR3 is CASSRSAGYAYEQYF. Written as DNA, the CDR3 is TGTGCCAGTAGTAGGAGCGCGGGATACGCCTACGAGCAGTACTTC.

The chain carries TRBV9 and TRBJ2-4, with 9 nucleotides matching TRBD2. Germline V CDR1 and CDR2: SGDLS, YYNGEE. Losses at the gene ends were 0 bases for V and 7 bases for J; bases not matched to a gene: 5. This CDR3 has 15 residues. CDR3: CASSVDPSGANIQYF. The DNA for the CDR3 is TGTGCCAGCAGCGTAGACCCTAGCGGGGCTAACATTCAGTACTTC. The whole variable domain, remainder taken from reference TRBV9 and TRBJ2-4, is DSGVTQTPKHLITATGQRVTLRCSPRSGDLSVYWYQQSLDQGLQFLIQYYNGEERAKGNILERFSAQQFPDLHSELNLSSLELGDSALYFCASSVDPSGANIQYFGAGTRLSVL.

The V call is TRBV7-8, the J call TRBJ1-2, with D perhaps matching TRBD1 (6 bases). The V gene lost 1 base and the J gene lost 8 bases, with 17 bases spanning the gap. This CDR3 region has 15 residues. CDR1 and CDR2 from the germline V gene are SGHVS and FQNEAQ. The CDR3 region is CASSLDSARGGGYTF. CDR3 coding DNA: TGTGCCAGCAGCTTAGATTCCGCACGAGGGGGAGGCTACACCTTC.

The chain links TRBV6-1 to TRBJ2-7; 10 positions agree with TRBD1. The CDR3 runs to 16 residues. V shed 3 bases, J shed 5 bases, and the junction held 10 bases outside the gene matches. Per germline, CDR1 MNHNS and CDR2 SASEGT. This CDR3 reads CASSESPDRGLNEQYF. In DNA, the CDR3 is TGTGCCAGCAGTGAGTCCCCAGACAGGGGGCTAAACGAGCAGTACTTC.

The chain combines TRBV18 with TRBJ1-1; 8 bases are shared with TRBD1. Germline V gives CDR1 KGHSH, CDR2 LQKENI. CDR3 length: 15 amino acids. V dropped 5 bases and J dropped 4; count of bases not matched to a gene: 9. The chain's CDR3 is CASSSGQGGITEAFF. The CDR3 nucleotides read TGTGCCAGCTCAAGCGGACAGGGAGGTATCACTGAAGCTTTCTTT.

The rearrangement links TRBV5-6 to TRBJ2-3, with TRBD1 matching 8 bases. Per germline, CDR1 SGHDT and CDR2 YYEEEE. Trimming removed 5 bases from V and 2 bases from J; junction bases left unmatched: 13. CDR3 length: 17 residues. The CDR3 nucleotides read TGTGCCAGCAGACGTAGACAGGGGCGGATTCCCACAGATACGCAGTATTTT. Its translation: CASRRRQGRIPTDTQYF. The variable domain in full, completed from reference TRBV5-6 and TRBJ2-3, reads DAGVTQSPTHLIKTRGQQVTLRCSPKSGHDTVSWYQQALGQGPQFIFQYYEEEERQRGNFPDRFSGHQFPNYSSELNVNALLLGDSALYLCASRRRQGRIPTDTQYFGPGTRLTVL.

In this sample, this clone turned up once. V usage is TRBV18 and J usage is TRBJ2-5; 10 bases are a match to TRBD2. Looked up from germline, CDR1 is KGHSH and CDR2 is LQKENI. Trimming took 3 bases from V and 1 from J; bases not matched to a gene: 2. There are 15 residues in the CDR3. Written as DNA, the CDR3 is TGTGCCAGCTCACCCCGGACTAGCGGCCAAGAGACCCAGTACTTC. It is translated as CASSPRTSGQETQYF.

The rearrangement uses TRBV13 and TRBJ2-1, with 10 positions matching TRBD2. The length of the CDR3 is 17 residues. The germline V gene encodes CDR1 PRHDT and CDR2 FYEKMQ (reference sequence). Trimming at V came to 3 bases and at J to 7 bases, leaving 12 bases not matched to a gene. CDR3 sequence reads: CASSLFLRTSGINEQFF. In DNA form, the CDR3 reads TGTGCCAGCAGCTTGTTTCTAAGAACTAGCGGGATAAATGAGCAGTTCTTC. The variable domain in full, completed from reference TRBV13 and TRBJ2-1, reads AAGVIQSPRHLIKEKRETATLKCYPIPRHDTVYWYQQGPGQDPQFLISFYEKMQSDKGSIPDRFSAQQFSDYHSELNMSSLELGDSALYFCASSLFLRTSGINEQFFGPGTRLTVL.

Only a few counts were recorded for this clone. Written as DNA, the CDR3 is TGCGCCAGCAGCCTCGGTTCTAGCACAGATACGCAGTATTTT. This encodes CASSLGSSTDTQYF. The chain employs TRBV5-1 and TRBJ2-3; D gene uncertain. The CDR3 is 14 amino acids. Germline lookup yields CDR1 SGHRS and CDR2 YFSETQ. Trimming cost V 4 bases and J 0 bases, with 9 bases left between them. Filled out from reference TRBV5-1 and TRBJ2-3, the complete variable domain reads KAGVTQTPRYLIKTRGQQVTLSCSPISGHRSVSWYQQTPGQGLQFLFEYFSETQRNKGNFPGRFSGRQFSNSRSEMNVSTLELGDSALYLCASSLGSSTDTQYFGPGTRLTVL.